This T cell receptor (beta chain) was captured by sequencing in a study of blood T cell repertoires in COVID-19. About the study: Whether acute or convalescent, the COVID-19 samples came from the United States, Italy and Spain. PBMCs, B-cell-depleted T cells, or T cells provided the cDNA or gDNA that made up the material.

Original data processing: Cell counts per sample came from amplifying reference gene primers. The method was immunoSEQ multiplex PCR; TCRdb's version includes in-frame clones alone and lacks a portion of them. Clone size and V and J calls were adopted from that table, with D and trimming inferred from the DNA. This sample has over 25,000 clones; over 75% occur once, and the top ten carry roughly 14%. Trimming stripped 8 bases from V and 6 bases from J, with 20 bases between. CDR1 is MNHEY, CDR2 SMNVEV, per germline (reference sequence). This CDR3 has 14 residues. This clone has just one count. The TCR comes from a human donor in a cohort sampled during active COVID-19. The donor label of this sample is uncertain. This chain connects TRBV27 to TRBJ2-7, with D unresolved. The sample comprised peripheral blood. The CDR3 nucleotides read TGTGCCAGCCCCGAGATTACCCATCTGGTCGAGCAGTACTTC. It codes for CASPEITHLVEQYF.